This T cell receptor (beta chain) was identified in a study of cytotoxic CD8 clonotypes in ibrutinib-treated CLL. Frozen PBMC stocks contributed around 2 micrograms of genomic DNA to the TCR beta libraries. General observations from the study: Clonality measured at baseline exceeded age-matched healthy donors, tracking circulating CD8+ T-cell counts. Sustained-remission patients were sampled at different times than progressing patients were.

With sequencing, the targeted depth ranged from 1 in 200,000 to 1 in 1 million T cells. Clones were read by immunoSEQ multiplex PCR, and TCRdb kept only the in-frame ones, dropping some. There are some 300,000 clones in the sample; almost 80% occur only once, and 5% to 7% lies in the top ten. Comments on this clone: The antigen remains undetermined.

Germline V gene data show CDR1 as SGHRS and CDR2 as YFSETQ. This CDR3 region has 13 residues. Trimming took off 1 base at V and 3 bases at J, with 7 bases between the two ends. The V and J genes are TRBV5-1 and TRBJ2-5; D is unclear. The source material was PBMCs, sampled before ibrutinib treatment. The origin of this receptor is a human donor with chronic lymphocytic leukemia. The CDR3, as DNA: TGCGCCAGCAGCTTGCCCGGAGAAGAGACCCAGTACTTC. Its protein is CASSLPGEETQYF.